Below are 27 T cell receptor beta chains sequenced from a single sample in a study of T cell clonality in common variable immunodeficiency. Profiled with immunoSEQ multiplex PCR; TCRdb holds only in-frame clones, not every one. Recorded here are around 45,000 clones, none singletons. The sample taken for sequencing was peripheral blood mononuclear cells. The receptor source for this set is a person aged 18 to 70 in good health.

This clone showed up many times. The read halts 3 residues ahead of the CDR3 end, with the missing end drawn from the germline J gene. The genes are TRBV19 and TRBJ1-5, with D maybe TRBD1 (5 bases). The CDR3 contains 16 residues. The V end was cut by 0 bases, the J end by 1 base, with 10 bases between. The germline V gene has CDR1 LNHDA and CDR2 SQIVND (reference sequence). CDR3 amino acids: CASSIEASGSNQPQHF. The covered CDR3 bases are TGTGCCAGTAGTATAGAAGCCTCAGGGAGCAATCAGCCC.

This clone was seen repeatedly, ten times or more. The read terminates 3 residues before the CDR3 end, so the remaining end is supplied by the germline J gene. The chain employs TRBV20-1 and TRBJ2-2; 7 nucleotides match TRBD2. The junction had 3 bases not matched to a gene; V was cut back by 3 bases and J by 5 bases. In germline, CDR1 is DFQATT, CDR2 SNEGSKA (reference sequence). The CDR3 spans 13 residues. The CDR3 loop is CSASGLGTGELFF. Incomplete CDR3 DNA: TGCAGTGCTAGCGGACTAGGGACCGGGGAG.

This clone was found many times. The read falls 3 residues short of the CDR3 end, and the missing part is taken from the germline J gene. V usage is TRBV20-1 and J usage is TRBJ2-1, with 15 bases aligning to TRBD2. V lost 0 bases to trimming and J lost 6 bases; unmatched junction nucleotides: 6. The CDR3 contains 17 residues. Germline assignment: CDR1 DFQATT and CDR2 SNEGSKA (reference sequence). The part of the CDR3 DNA that was read is TGCAGTGCTAGAGATCTCGGACTAGCGGGAGGGCCCAATGAG. It translates to CSARDLGLAGGPNE. The CDR3 reads in full as CSARDLGLAGGPNEQFF.

The table lists this clone with many counts. The CDR3 extends 3 residues past the end of the read, so its final part is completed from the germline J gene. The V and J genes are TRBV10-2 and TRBJ2-1; D might be TRBD2 (5 bases). Germline loops: CDR1 WSHSY, CDR2 SAAADI. V lost 7 bases to trimming and J lost 8 bases, with 21 bases between them. The CDR3 loop spans 15 amino acids. The CDR3 DNA, read in part, is TGCGCCAGCAAAGTTTTTCTCCGACTGGAGGATGAG. This translates into CASKVFLRLEDE. The whole CDR3 protein reads CASKVFLRLEDEQFF.

The sample holds many counts of this clone. Sequencing ends 3 residues short of the CDR3 end; the germline J gene provides the rest. The genes are TRBV6-2 or TRBV6-3 and TRBJ1-1; 10 bases are shared with TRBD1. The V gene end was trimmed by 0 bases and the J gene end by 3 bases; junction bases not matched to a gene: 7. The CDR3 sequence is 17 residues long. Germline V gene data show CDR1 as MNHEY and CDR2 as SVGEGT. The CDR3 here is CASSYSRTGGFYTEAFF. The CDR3 bases that were read are TGTGCCAGCAGTTACTCCCGGACAGGGGGTTTCTACACTGAA.

Only a few counts were recorded for this clone. The read finishes 3 residues shy of the CDR3 end, and the germline J gene is used to complete it. The chain links TRBV6-4 to TRBJ1-5; 8 bases map to TRBD1. V lost 2 bases, J lost 0 bases, and 9 bases stayed unmatched. CDR1 MRHNA and CDR2 SNTAGT come from the germline V gene. CDR3 length: 18 residues. CDR3 loop: CASSDPGQGPYSNQPQHF. The part of the CDR3 DNA that was read is TGTGCCAGCAGTGACCCCGGACAGGGACCTTATAGCAATCAGCCC.

There are many counts of this clone. The CDR3 end is not reached by the read, which stops 3 residues before it; the germline J gene fills it in. The V call is TRBV19, the J call TRBJ2-7; D might be TRBD1 or TRBD2, each matching 5 bases. Germline V CDR1 and CDR2: LNHDA, SQIVND (reference sequence). Trimming removed 5 bases from V and 3 bases from J, with 14 bases in between. This CDR3 is built from 14 residues. Partial CDR3 DNA: TGTGCCAGTAGTTCCGAGGGGCTGGACTACGAG. Amino acids: CASSSEGLDYE. The entire CDR3 protein is CASSSEGLDYEQYF.

This clone was seen repeatedly, ten times or more. The sequence runs out 3 residues before the end of the CDR3; the remainder is reconstructed from the germline J gene. This chain links TRBV2 with TRBJ2-5, with D possibly being TRBD1 (5 bases). The germline V gene has CDR1 SNHLY and CDR2 FYNNEI. V lost 5 bases and J lost 0, with 16 bases in between. CDR3 length: 16 amino acids. The CDR3 protein is CASSSHGTGNQETQYF. The CDR3 bases that were read are TGTGCCAGCAGTTCCCACGGCACAGGTAACCAAGAGACC.

This clone was counted many times. Read coverage stops 3 residues before the CDR3 terminus; the germline J gene supplies the remainder. This chain joins TRBV4-1 and TRBJ2-7, with D maybe TRBD1 (6 bases). V lost 0 bases and J lost 1, with 10 bases in between. Germline lookup yields CDR1 MGHRA and CDR2 YSYEKL. The CDR3 is made up of 15 amino acids. This CDR3 is CASSQEQGRSYEQYF. The covered CDR3 bases are TGCGCCAGCAGCCAAGAACAGGGCAGGTCCTACGAG.

There are many counts of this clone. The read halts 3 residues ahead of the CDR3 end, with the missing end drawn from the germline J gene. V gene TRBV7-9 combines with J gene TRBJ2-2; unclear D gene. Trimming pared 0 bases from V and 7 bases from J, leaving 12 bases between. This CDR3 comprises 15 residues. CDR1 and CDR2 (germline): SEHNR, FQNEAQ (reference sequence). CDR3 protein: CASSLASVSGGELFF. The CDR3 bases that were read are TGTGCCAGCAGCTTAGCTTCGGTTTCGGGCGGGGAG.

In its sample, this clone was seen many times. The CDR3 extends 3 residues past the end of the read, so its final part is completed from the germline J gene. The genes are TRBV19 and TRBJ1-2, with a possible D match to TRBD1 (5 bases). Trimming shortened V by 10 bases and J by 7 bases, and 13 bases separated the two germline ends. The CDR3 covers 11 residues. Germline assignment: CDR1 LNHDA and CDR2 SQIVND (reference sequence). CDR3 bases read: TGTGCCACTAGACAGCCTGCTGGC. Translation gives CATRQPAG. The CDR3 reads in full as CATRQPAGYTF.

This clone was observed a handful of times. The read ends 3 residues shy of where the CDR3 ends; the end is completed using the germline J gene. The V and J genes are TRBV19 and TRBJ2-6; D is unclear. Germline V CDR1 and CDR2: LNHDA, SQIVND (reference sequence). The CDR3 sequence is 15 residues long. V dropped 8 bases and J dropped 2 bases, with 13 bases sitting between them. Incomplete CDR3 DNA: TGTGCCAGTGGCGTTTTGGGCACTGGGGCCAACGTC. Translated, it gives CASGVLGTGANV. The whole CDR3 protein is CASGVLGTGANVLTF.

There are many counts of this clone. The read falls 3 residues short of the CDR3 end, and the missing part is taken from the germline J gene. J is TRBJ2-1 and V is TRBV12-3 or TRBV12-4; the D gene is possibly TRBD1 (5 bases). This CDR3 region has 15 residues. Deletions cut 3 bases from V and 7 bases from J, with 16 bases between. CDR3 protein: CASSLGRPRGNEQFF. The sequenced part of the CDR3 DNA is TGTGCCAGCAGTTTGGGGCGCCCTCGTGGGAATGAG.

This clone was counted ten times or more. The read terminates 3 residues before the CDR3 end, so the remaining end is supplied by the germline J gene. This rearrangement joins TRBV5-4 to TRBJ2-1, with 8 bases matching TRBD1. The length of the CDR3 is 14 residues. V shed 5 bases and J 5 bases; nucleotides not matched to a gene: 6. Germline loops: CDR1 SGHNT, CDR2 YYREEE (reference sequence). CDR3 DNA, as far as it was read: TGTGCCAGCAGTCGACAGGGGACTGACAATGAG. Translated, it gives CASSRQGTDNE. The entire CDR3 sequence reads CASSRQGTDNEQFF. The full variable domain, completed using reference TRBV5-4 and TRBJ2-1, is ETGVTQSPTHLIKTRGQQVTLRCSSQSGHNTVSWYQQALGQGPQFIFQYYREEENGRGNFPPRFSGLQFPNYSSELNVNALELDDSALYLCASSRQGTDNEQFFGPGTRLTVL.

This clone occurred many times. The read comes to an end 3 residues before the CDR3 does, leaving the germline J gene to fill in the end. The genes are TRBV7-8 and TRBJ1-3; 7 positions agree with TRBD1. CDR3 length: 16 residues. Germline CDR1 SGHVS, CDR2 FQNEAQ. Trimming took 3 bases from V and 1 from J; bases not matched to a gene: 6. The CDR3 sequence: CASSFDRVASGNTIYF. CDR3 bases read: TGTGCCAGCAGCTTTGACAGGGTGGCTTCTGGAAACACC.

With regard to this clone: The read terminates 3 residues before the CDR3 end, so the remaining end is supplied by the germline J gene. The J gene is TRBJ1-1, the V gene TRBV10-2; 9 nucleotides line up with TRBD1. V was clipped by 3 bases and J by 3 bases; unmatched bases: 5. The CDR3 extends over 15 amino acids. Germline V CDR1 and CDR2: WSHSY, SAAADI. CDR3 amino acids: CASSDDRGGYTEAFF. The CDR3 DNA, read in part, is TGCGCCAGCAGTGACGACAGGGGGGGATACACTGAA.

The table lists this clone with a few counts. The read is 3 residues too short to cover the CDR3 end, so that end is filled in from the germline J gene. The chain is built from TRBV2 and TRBJ2-2; maybe TRBD2 (6 bases). The ends were cut back, 2 bases at V and 6 bases at J, with 13 bases in the middle. Germline V lookup: CDR1 SNHLY, CDR2 FYNNEI. This CDR3 is built from 15 residues. The chain's CDR3 is CASSESRGRAGELFF. The DNA read from the CDR3 is TGTGCCAGCAGTGAATCGCGGGGAAGGGCCGGGGAG.

This clone was observed at least ten times. The CDR3 is cut off 3 residues early in the read; its end comes from the germline J gene. The J gene is TRBJ2-3, the V gene TRBV19, with 13 nucleotides matching TRBD2. Germline-derived CDR1 and CDR2 are LNHDA and SQIVND (reference sequence). V lost 3 bases and J lost 4; bases outside the gene matches: 10. CDR3 length equals 18 residues. Incomplete CDR3 DNA: TGTGCCAGTAGTATGGGGGCCCGGACTAGCGGGAGTGCAGATACG. It is translated as CASSMGARTSGSADT. The CDR3, in full, reads CASSMGARTSGSADTQYF. Full variable domain (outside the CDR3, taken from reference TRBV19 and TRBJ2-3): DGGITQSPKYLFRKEGQNVTLSCEQNLNHDAMYWYRQDPGQGLRLIYYSQIVNDFQKGDIAEGYSVSREKKESFPLTVTSAQKNPTAFYLCASSMGARTSGSADTQYFGPGTRLTVL.

This clone was seen more than once but under ten times. The read ends 3 residues shy of where the CDR3 ends; the end is completed using the germline J gene. The genes are TRBV19 and TRBJ1-5, with D perhaps TRBD1 (6 bases). This CDR3 spans 13 amino acids. V gave up 7 bases and J gave up 7 bases, with 14 bases separating them. CDR1 LNHDA and CDR2 SQIVND come from the germline V gene (reference sequence). Incomplete CDR3 DNA: TGTGCCAGTAAGGATAGGGGGGGACAGCCC. Protein product: CASKDRGGQP. The CDR3 in full is CASKDRGGQPQHF.

This clone was observed at least ten times. The observed sequence ends 3 residues before the CDR3 terminus, with the missing tail filled in from the germline J gene. The rearrangement uses TRBV5-1 and TRBJ2-1, with D possibly being TRBD1 (5 bases). Germline V gene lookup returns CDR1 SGHRS and CDR2 YFSETQ. Trimming pared 0 bases from V and 0 bases from J, leaving 7 bases between. CDR3 size: 15 residues. The CDR3 protein is CASSLERGSYNEQFF. The sequenced CDR3 bases are TGCGCCAGCAGCTTGGAAAGGGGCTCCTACAATGAG.

This clone has at least ten counts. The CDR3 extends 3 residues past the end of the read, so its final part is completed from the germline J gene. V gene TRBV19 combines with J gene TRBJ2-1; maybe TRBD1 (5 bases). The V gene lost 4 bases and the J gene lost 9 bases, with 13 bases spanning the gap. CDR1 and CDR2 from the germline V gene are LNHDA and SQIVND (reference sequence). This CDR3 contains 13 residues. The covered CDR3 bases are TGTGCCAGTAGTAGCGGTCAGGGTACTGAG. This sequence encodes CASSSGQGTE. The full CDR3 reads CASSSGQGTEQFF.

The table lists this clone with many counts. The read falls 3 residues short of the CDR3 end, and the missing part is taken from the germline J gene. V and J are TRBV6-2 or TRBV6-3 and TRBJ1-5; D unresolved. The CDR3 length is 13 residues. V gave up 2 bases and J gave up 5 bases, with 7 bases separating them. Germline CDR1 and CDR2: MNHEY and SVGEGT. The CDR3: CASSYRGYQPQHF. The part of the CDR3 DNA that was read is TGTGCCAGCAGTTACCGGGGATATCAGCCC.

In this sample, this clone turned up many times. The CDR3 end lies 3 residues beyond the end of the read and is filled in from the germline J gene. This rearrangement joins TRBV7-8 to TRBJ1-5; 8 nucleotides match TRBD1. The germline V gene encodes CDR1 SGHVS and CDR2 FQNEAQ. CDR3 length: 17 amino acids. The J segment lost 0 bases and the V segment lost 5 bases, leaving 9 bases of the junction unmatched. The covered CDR3 bases are TGTGCCAGCAGCCCAGGACAGGGAGCATATAGCAATCAGCCC. Protein sequence: CASSPGQGAYSNQP. The whole CDR3 region reads CASSPGQGAYSNQPQHF. Together with reference TRBV7-8 and TRBJ1-5, the CDR3 gives the full variable domain: GAGVSQSPRYKVAKRGQDVALRCDPISGHVSLFWYQQALGQGPEFLTYFQNEAQLDKSGLPSDRFFAERPEGSVSTLKIQRTQQEDSAVYLCASSPGQGAYSNQPQHFGDGTRLSIL.

A remark on this clone: One junction end disagrees with the germline gene, perhaps due to a read error. From the germline J gene comes the end of the CDR3, since the read stops 3 residues before it. The chain links TRBV7-7 to TRBJ1-5, with 9 bases fitting TRBD1. The CDR3 loop spans 17 amino acids. CDR1 is SSHAT and CDR2 is FNYEAQ in the germline V gene (reference sequence). CDR3 amino acids: CASSLSPPGTGTYPQHF. Incomplete CDR3 DNA: TGTGCTAGCAGCTTAAGCCCTCCCGGGACAGGGACCTATCCC.

This clone has at least ten counts. The sequenced part of the CDR3 DNA is TGTGCCAGCAGCGCCGGGACTGCCCCCTACGAG. This encodes CASSAGTAPYE. The full CDR3 protein reads CASSAGTAPYEQYF. The chain couples TRBV9 to TRBJ2-7; D is perhaps TRBD2 (6 bases). The read gets to within 3 residues of the CDR3 end, and the germline J gene fills in the rest. The V end lost 3 bases, the J end lost 2 bases, and 12 bases lay between the germline ends. The germline CDR1 and CDR2 sequences are SGDLS and YYNGEE. The CDR3 is made up of 14 amino acids.

This clone was observed at least ten times. The read terminates 3 residues before the CDR3 end, so the remaining end is supplied by the germline J gene. The chain has TRBV4-1 and TRBJ2-7; TRBD1 is a possible D gene (5 bases). The CDR3 runs to 16 residues. Germline lookup yields CDR1 MGHRA and CDR2 YSYEKL. Trimming left V 1 base short and J 0 bases short, with 13 bases between. The CDR3 loop is CASSQGHLRDSYEQYF. CDR3 DNA (partial): TGCGCCAGCAGCCAAGGACACCTCAGGGACTCCTACGAG.

This clone was seen repeatedly, ten times or more. The sequenced part of the CDR3 DNA is TGTGCCAGCAGCTTAAGATCCAGGGCGGGGGAGACC. Protein product: CASSLRSRAGET. Given in full, the CDR3 is CASSLRSRAGETQYF. V usage is TRBV13 and J usage is TRBJ2-5; maybe TRBD2 (6 bases). The CDR3 is cut off 3 residues early in the read; its end comes from the germline J gene. The germline V gene encodes CDR1 PRHDT and CDR2 FYEKMQ (reference sequence). Trimming took 2 bases from V and 5 from J, leaving 15 bases between them. The CDR3 spans 15 residues.